The T cell receptor (beta chain) described here comes from a study of blood T cell repertoires in COVID-19. The repertoire was sequenced with immunoSEQ multiplex PCR; TCRdb's copy has only in-frame clones and lacks some. This table has about 270,000 clones, 86% appearing once. The CDR3 spans 14 residues. Germline CDR1 and CDR2: LNHDA and SQIVND (reference sequence). Between the trimmed V and J ends, which lost 7 bases and 1 base, there was a span of 10 bases. This receptor was obtained from a man aged 35 to 55 with active or convalescent COVID-19. The V and J genes are TRBV19 and TRBJ2-2; D might be TRBD2 (5 bases). The sequencing sample was made of peripheral blood. This chain's CDR3 is CASTRAENTGELFF. For the CDR3, the DNA is TGTGCCAGTACGAGGGCTGAGAACACCGGGGAGCTGTTTTTT.